The clone carrying this TCR beta chain occurred a few times. Generated by immunoSEQ multiplex PCR, the TCRdb table keeps only in-frame clones and is missing some. The sample has 150,000 or so clones, around 85% seen once. These data are taken from a study of blood T cell repertoires in COVID-19. The overall study: COVID-19 samples, acute and convalescent, were from the United States, Italy and Spain. Sample material is recorded as cDNA or gDNA derived from T cells, B-cell-depleted T cells, or PBMCs.

The V and J ends lost 5 bases and 5 bases respectively, with 14 bases between them. Germline CDR1 and CDR2: SGHRS and YFSETQ. The CDR3 has 14 amino acids. Sequencing was carried out using peripheral blood. The TCR originated in a woman between 40 and 55 years old with active or convalescent COVID-19. V usage is TRBV5-1 and J usage is TRBJ1-5, with no clear D. In DNA, the CDR3 is TGCGCCAGCAGAATTGGAGTTGGTGATCAGCCCCAGCATTTT. It encodes CASRIGVGDQPQHF.